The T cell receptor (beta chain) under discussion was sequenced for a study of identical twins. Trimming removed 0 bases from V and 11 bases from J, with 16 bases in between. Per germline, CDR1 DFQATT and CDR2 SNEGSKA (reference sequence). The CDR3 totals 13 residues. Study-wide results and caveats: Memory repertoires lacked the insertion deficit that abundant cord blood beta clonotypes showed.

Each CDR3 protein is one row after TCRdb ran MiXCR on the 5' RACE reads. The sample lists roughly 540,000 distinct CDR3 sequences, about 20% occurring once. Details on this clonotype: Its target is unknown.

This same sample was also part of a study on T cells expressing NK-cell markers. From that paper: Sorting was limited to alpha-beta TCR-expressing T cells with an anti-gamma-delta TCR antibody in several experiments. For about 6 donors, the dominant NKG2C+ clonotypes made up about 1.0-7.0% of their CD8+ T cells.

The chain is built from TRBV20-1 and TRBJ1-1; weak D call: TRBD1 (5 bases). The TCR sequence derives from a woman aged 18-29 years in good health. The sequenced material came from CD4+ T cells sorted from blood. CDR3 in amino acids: CSARDGTGARAFF. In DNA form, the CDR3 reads TGCAGTGCTAGAGATGGGACCGGCGCCCGGGCTTTCTTT.